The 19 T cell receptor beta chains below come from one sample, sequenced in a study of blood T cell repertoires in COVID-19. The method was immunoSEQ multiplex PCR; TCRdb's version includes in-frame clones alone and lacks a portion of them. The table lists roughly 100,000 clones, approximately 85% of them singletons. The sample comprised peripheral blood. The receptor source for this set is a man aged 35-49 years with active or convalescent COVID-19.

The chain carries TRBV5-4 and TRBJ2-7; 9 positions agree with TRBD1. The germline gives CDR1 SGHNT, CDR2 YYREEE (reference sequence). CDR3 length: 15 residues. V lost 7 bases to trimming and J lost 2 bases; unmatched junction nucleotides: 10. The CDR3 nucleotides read TGTGCCAGCTCCCTGGGGGGACAGGGACCCTACGAGCAGTACTTC. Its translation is CASSLGGQGPYEQYF. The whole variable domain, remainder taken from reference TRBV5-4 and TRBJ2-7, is ETGVTQSPTHLIKTRGQQVTLRCSSQSGHNTVSWYQQALGQGPQFIFQYYREEENGRGNFPPRFSGLQFPNYSSELNVNALELDDSALYLCASSLGGQGPYEQYFGPGTRLTVT.

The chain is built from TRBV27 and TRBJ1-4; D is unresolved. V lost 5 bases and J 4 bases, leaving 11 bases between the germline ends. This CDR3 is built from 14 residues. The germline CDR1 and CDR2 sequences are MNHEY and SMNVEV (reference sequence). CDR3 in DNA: TGTGCCAGCAGTGCCGGGAGCCATAATGAAAAACTGTTTTTT. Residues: CASSAGSHNEKLFF.

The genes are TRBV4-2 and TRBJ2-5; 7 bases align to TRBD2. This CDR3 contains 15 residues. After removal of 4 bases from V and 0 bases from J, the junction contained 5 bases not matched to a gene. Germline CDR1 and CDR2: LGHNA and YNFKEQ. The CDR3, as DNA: TGTGCCAGCAGCCTTGTTAGCGGGTACCAAGAGACCCAGTACTTC. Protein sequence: CASSLVSGYQETQYF.

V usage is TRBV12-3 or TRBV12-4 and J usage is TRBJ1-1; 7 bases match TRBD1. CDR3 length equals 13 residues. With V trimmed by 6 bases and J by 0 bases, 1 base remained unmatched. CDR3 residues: CASRGQLNTEAFF. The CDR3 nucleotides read TGTGCCAGCAGGGGACAGCTGAACACTGAAGCTTTCTTT.

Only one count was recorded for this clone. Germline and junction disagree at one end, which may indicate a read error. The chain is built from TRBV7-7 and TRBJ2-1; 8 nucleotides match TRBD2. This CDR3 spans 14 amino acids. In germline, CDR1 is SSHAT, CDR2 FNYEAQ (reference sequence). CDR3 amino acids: CASSKGLGLEEQFF. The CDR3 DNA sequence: TGTGCTAGCAGCAAGGGACTAGGTCTCGAGGAGCAGTTCTTC.

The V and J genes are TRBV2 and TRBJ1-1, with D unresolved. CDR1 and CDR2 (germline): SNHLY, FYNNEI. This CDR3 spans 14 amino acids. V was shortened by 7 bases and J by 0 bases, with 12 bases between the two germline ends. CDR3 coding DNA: TGTGCCAGCACCAGTGGTATCGTGAACACTGAAGCTTTCTTT. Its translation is CASTSGIVNTEAFF.

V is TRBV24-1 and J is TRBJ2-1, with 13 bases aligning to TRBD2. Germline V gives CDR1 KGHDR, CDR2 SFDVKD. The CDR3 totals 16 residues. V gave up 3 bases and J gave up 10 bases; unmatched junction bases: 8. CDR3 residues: CATSDNAGTSGEEQFF. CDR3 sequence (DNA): TGTGCCACCAGTGATAATGCCGGGACTAGCGGGGAAGAGCAGTTCTTC.

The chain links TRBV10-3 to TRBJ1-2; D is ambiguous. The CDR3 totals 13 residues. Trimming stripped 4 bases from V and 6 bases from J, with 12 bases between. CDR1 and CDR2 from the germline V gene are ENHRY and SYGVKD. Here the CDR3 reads CAISAPRRDGYTF. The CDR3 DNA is TGTGCCATCAGTGCACCCCGCCGGGATGGCTACACCTTC.

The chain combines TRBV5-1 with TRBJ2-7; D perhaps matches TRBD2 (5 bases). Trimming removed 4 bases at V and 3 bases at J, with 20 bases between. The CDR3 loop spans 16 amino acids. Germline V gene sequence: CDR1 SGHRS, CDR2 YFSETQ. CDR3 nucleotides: TGCGCCAGCAGCCCCGGACGGAGTCGGGGTTTCTACGAGCAGTACTTC. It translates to CASSPGRSRGFYEQYF.

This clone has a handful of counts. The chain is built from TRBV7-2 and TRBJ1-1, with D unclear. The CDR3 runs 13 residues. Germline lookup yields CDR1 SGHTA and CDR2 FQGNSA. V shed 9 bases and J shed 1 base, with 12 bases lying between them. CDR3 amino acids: CASSPVRNTEAFF. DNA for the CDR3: TGTGCCAGTTCTCCGGTTCGGAACACTGAAGCTTTCTTT. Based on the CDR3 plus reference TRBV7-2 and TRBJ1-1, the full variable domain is GAGVSQSPSNKVTEKGKDVELRCDPISGHTALYWYRQSLGQGLEFLIYFQGNSAPDKSGLPSDRFSAERTGGSVSTLTIQRTQQEDSAVYLCASSPVRNTEAFFGQGTRLTVV.

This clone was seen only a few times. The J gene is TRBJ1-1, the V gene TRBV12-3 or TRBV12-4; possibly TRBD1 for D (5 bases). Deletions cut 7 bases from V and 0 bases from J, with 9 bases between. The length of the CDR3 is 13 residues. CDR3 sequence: CASTRGLNTEAFF. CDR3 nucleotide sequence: TGTGCCAGCACAAGGGGCCTGAACACTGAAGCTTTCTTT.

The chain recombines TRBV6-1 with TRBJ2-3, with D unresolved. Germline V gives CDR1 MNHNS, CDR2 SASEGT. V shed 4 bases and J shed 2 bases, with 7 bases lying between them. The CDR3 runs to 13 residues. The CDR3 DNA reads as TGTGCCAGCAGTGGAGCCTACACAGATACGCAGTATTTT. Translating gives CASSGAYTDTQYF.

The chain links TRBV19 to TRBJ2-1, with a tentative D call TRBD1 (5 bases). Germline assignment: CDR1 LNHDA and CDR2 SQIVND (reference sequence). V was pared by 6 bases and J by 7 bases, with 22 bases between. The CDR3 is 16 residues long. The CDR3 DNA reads TGTGCCAGTAGCACAGGTGGGAATATTGGGCTGAATGAGCAGTTCTTC. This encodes CASSTGGNIGLNEQFF.

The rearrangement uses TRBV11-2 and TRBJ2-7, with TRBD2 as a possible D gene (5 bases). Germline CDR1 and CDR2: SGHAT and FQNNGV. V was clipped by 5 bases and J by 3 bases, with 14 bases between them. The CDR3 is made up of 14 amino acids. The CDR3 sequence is CASSVGSGLYEQYF. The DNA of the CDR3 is TGTGCCAGCAGCGTTGGCTCCGGACTCTACGAGCAGTACTTC.

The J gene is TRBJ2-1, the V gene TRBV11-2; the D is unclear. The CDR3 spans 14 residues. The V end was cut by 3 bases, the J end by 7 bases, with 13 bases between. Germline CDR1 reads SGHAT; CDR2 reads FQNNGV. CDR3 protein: CASSFSLPGNEQFF. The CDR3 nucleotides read TGTGCCAGCAGCTTTAGTCTTCCCGGGAATGAGCAGTTCTTC.

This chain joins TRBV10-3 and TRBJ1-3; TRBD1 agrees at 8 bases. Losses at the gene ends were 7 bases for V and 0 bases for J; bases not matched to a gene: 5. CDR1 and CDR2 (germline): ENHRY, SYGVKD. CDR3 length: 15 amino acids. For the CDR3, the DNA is TGTGCCATCACCCTTGGGACAGGCTCTGGAAACACCATATATTTT. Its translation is CAITLGTGSGNTIYF.

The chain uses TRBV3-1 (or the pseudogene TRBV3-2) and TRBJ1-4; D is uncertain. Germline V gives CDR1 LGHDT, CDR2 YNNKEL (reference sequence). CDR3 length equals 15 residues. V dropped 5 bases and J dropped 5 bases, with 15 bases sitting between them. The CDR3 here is CASSVKTVANEKLFF. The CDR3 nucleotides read TGTGCCAGCAGCGTAAAAACAGTGGCGAATGAAAAACTGTTTTTT.

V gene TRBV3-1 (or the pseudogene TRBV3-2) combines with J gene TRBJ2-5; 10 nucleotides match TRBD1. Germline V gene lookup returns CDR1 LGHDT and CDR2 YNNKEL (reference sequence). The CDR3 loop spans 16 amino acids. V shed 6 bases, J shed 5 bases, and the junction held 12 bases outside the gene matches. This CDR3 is CASRPVGTGDRETQYF. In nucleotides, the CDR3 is TGTGCCAGCAGACCCGTCGGGACAGGGGATAGGGAGACCCAGTACTTC.

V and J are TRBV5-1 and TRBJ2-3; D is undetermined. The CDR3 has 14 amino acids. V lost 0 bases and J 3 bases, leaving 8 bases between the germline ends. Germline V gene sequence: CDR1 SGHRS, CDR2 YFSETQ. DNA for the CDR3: TGCGCCAGCAGCTTGGACCTAGGTACAGATACGCAGTATTTT. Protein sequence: CASSLDLGTDTQYF.